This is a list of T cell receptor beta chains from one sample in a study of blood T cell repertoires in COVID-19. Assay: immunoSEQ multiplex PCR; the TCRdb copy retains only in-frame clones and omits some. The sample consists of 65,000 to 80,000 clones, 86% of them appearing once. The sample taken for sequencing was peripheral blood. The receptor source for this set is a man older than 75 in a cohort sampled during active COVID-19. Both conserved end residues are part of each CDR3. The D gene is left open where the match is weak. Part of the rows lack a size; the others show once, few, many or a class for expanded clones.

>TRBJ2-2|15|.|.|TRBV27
TGTGCCAGCAGTTTATCGGTGAGGGTTGCCGGGGAGCTGTTTTTT
CASSLSVRVAGELFF
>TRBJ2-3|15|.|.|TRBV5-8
TGTGCCAGCAGGCTGACACGATCTAGCACAGATACGCAGTATTTT
CASRLTRSSTDTQYF
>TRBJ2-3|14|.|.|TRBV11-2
TGTGCCAGCAGCTTAGTAGGGGTGCTAGATACGCAGTATTTT
CASSLVGVLDTQYF
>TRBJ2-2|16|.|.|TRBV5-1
TGCGCCAGCAGCCACACGAGACAGTCGAACACCGGGGAGCTGTTTTTT
CASSHTRQSNTGELFF
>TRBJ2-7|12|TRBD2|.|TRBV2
TGTGCCAGCAGTATGGCGGGGGACGAGCAGTACTTC
CASSMAGDEQYF
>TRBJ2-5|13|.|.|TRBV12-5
TGTGCTAGTGGGCCCGGTCAGGCAGAGACCCAGTACTTC
CASGPGQAETQYF
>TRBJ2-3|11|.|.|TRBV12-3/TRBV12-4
TGTGCCTGTGGGGAGGCAGATACGCAGTATTTT
CACGEADTQYF
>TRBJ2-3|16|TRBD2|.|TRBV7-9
TGTGCCAGCAGCCGAAATAGCGGGGGAGGCACAGATACGCAGTATTTT
CASSRNSGGGTDTQYF
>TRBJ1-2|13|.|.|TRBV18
TGTGCCAGCTCACCTTCAGGAATCTATGGCTACACCTTC
CASSPSGIYGYTF
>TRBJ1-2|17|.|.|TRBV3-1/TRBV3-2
TGTGCCAGCAGCCAAGAATCCTTACAGGGTAAGAACTATGGCTACACCTTC
CASSQESLQGKNYGYTF
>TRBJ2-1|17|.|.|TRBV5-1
TGCGCCAGCAGCCCGGCGGCTACTTCCAATTCCTACAATGAGCAGTTCTTC
CASSPAATSNSYNEQFF
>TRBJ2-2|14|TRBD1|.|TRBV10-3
TGTGCCATCTCCGGGACAGGGGACACCGGGGAGCTGTTTTTT
CAISGTGDTGELFF
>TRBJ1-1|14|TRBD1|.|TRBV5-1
TGCGCCAGCAGCATACAGGGGATGAACACTGAAGCTTTCTTT
CASSIQGMNTEAFF
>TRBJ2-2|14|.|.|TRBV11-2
TGTGCCAGCAGACCTAGCAGGGGCACCGGGGAGCTGTTTTTT
CASRPSRGTGELFF
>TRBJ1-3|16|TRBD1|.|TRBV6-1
TGTGCCAGCAGTGCGGGACAGCCGAGCTCTGGAAACACCATATATTTT
CASSAGQPSSGNTIYF
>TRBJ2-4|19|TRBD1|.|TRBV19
TGTGCCAGTAGTATGGTAGGACAGGGGGCGAAGGTAGCCAAAAACATTCAGTACTTC
CASSMVGQGAKVAKNIQYF
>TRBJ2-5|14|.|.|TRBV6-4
TGTGCCAGCAGTGACAAGCCAGGGTTAGAGACCCAGTACTTC
CASSDKPGLETQYF
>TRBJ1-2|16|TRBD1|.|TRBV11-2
TGTGCCAGCAGCTTAGTGGGGACAGGGCTTTACTATGGCTACACCTTC
CASSLVGTGLYYGYTF
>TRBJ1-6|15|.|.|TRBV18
TGTGCCAGCTCACCGGGGCCTCCTGCGAATTCACCCCTCCACTTT
CASSPGPPANSPLHF
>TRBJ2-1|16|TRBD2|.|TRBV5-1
TGCGCCAGCAGCTTGACTAGCGGAGGGGGACCTATGGAGCAGTTCTTC
CASSLTSGGGPMEQFF
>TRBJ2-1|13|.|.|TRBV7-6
TGTGCCAGCAGCATCCAGGGGTTCGATGAGCAGTTCTTC
CASSIQGFDEQFF
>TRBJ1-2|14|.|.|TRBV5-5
TGTGCCAGCAGCGGACCGGGACACGGATATGGCTACACCTTC
CASSGPGHGYGYTF
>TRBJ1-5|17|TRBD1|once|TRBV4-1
TGCGCCAGCAGCCAAGAGGGGAGCAGGGGGTGGAATCAGCCCCAGCATTTT
CASSQEGSRGWNQPQHF
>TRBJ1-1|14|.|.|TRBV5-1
TGCGCCAGCAGCTTAGGGACACAGAACACTGAAGCTTTCTTT
CASSLGTQNTEAFF
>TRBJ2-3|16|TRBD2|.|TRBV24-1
TGTGCCACCAGTGATTTCGGAGCGGGGAGCACAGATACGCAGTATTTT
CATSDFGAGSTDTQYF
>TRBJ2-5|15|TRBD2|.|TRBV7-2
TGTGCCAGCAGCCTAAGCGGGGGGGCCCGTGAGACCCAGTACTTC
CASSLSGGARETQYF
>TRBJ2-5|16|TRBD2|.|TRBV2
TGTGCCAGCAGCGGGACTAGCGGGGTCGTTAGGAAGACCCAGTACTTC
CASSGTSGVVRKTQYF
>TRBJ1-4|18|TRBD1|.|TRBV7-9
TGTGCCAGCAGCTCCAGGACAGGCAGAACAACTAATCGTGAAAAACTGTTTTTT
CASSSRTGRTTNREKLFF
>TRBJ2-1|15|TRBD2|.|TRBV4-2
TGTGCCAGCAGCCAAGCCGGGACTAGCGGGGGGGAGCAGTTCTTC
CASSQAGTSGGEQFF
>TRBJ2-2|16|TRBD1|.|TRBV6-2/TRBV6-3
TGTGCCAGCAGTTATTCGACAGGGATAGAGACCGGGGAGCTGTTTTTT
CASSYSTGIETGELFF
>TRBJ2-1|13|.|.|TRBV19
TGTGCCAGTAGATCTTACACCTACAATGAGCAGTTCTTC
CASRSYTYNEQFF
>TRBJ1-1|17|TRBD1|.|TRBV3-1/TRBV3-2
TGTGCCAGCAGCCTATTTTCAATGGGACAGAAGAACACTGAAGCTTTCTTT
CASSLFSMGQKNTEAFF
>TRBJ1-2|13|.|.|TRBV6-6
TGTGCCAGCAGTTACTGGGGAGGGGATGGCTACACCTTC
CASSYWGGDGYTF
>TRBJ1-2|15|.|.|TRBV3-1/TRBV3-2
TGTGCCAGCAGCAGTGCGGGGAGGGGCCTATCCGGCTACACCTTC
CASSSAGRGLSGYTF
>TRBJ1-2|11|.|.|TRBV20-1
TGCAGTGCTCGGTTCGTCGATGGCTACACCTTC
CSARFVDGYTF